This TCR beta chain was sequenced during a study of cytomegalovirus exposure and HLA in healthy donors. Whole-study context: The roughly 110 validation repertoires were produced on the same platform as the 550 to 700 repertoires of the first cohort. This was reported in a later analysis.

The protocol was immunoSEQ multiplex PCR, while the TCRdb copy is restricted to in-frame clones and leaves out a portion. The table shows about 190,000 clones, with roughly 84% occurring only once. With respect to this clone: Its specificity is not known.

The V gene lost 2 bases and the J gene lost 2 bases, with 10 bases spanning the gap. CDR3 length: 14 residues. CDR1 SGHNT and CDR2 YYREEE come from the germline V gene (reference sequence). The donors were in the approximately 120-subject validation cohort; that cohort was separate from the roughly 700-subject first cohort. Study-level results: Cytomegalovirus-associated status was assigned to about 180 TCR beta chains. The classifier, whose performance was assessed in both the original and validation cohorts, reportedly diagnosed cytomegalovirus status with high specificity and sensitivity.

Sequencing input: PBMCs. The sequence was collected from a man between 18 and 29 years old in good health and CMV-seropositive. The gene calls are TRBV5-4 and TRBJ2-5; D ambiguous. CDR3 protein: CASSLELLQETQYF. The CDR3 DNA is TGTGCCAGCAGCTTAGAACTACTACAAGAGACCCAGTACTTC.